A selection of T cell receptor beta chains follows, all from one sample in a study of early T cells in non-severe SARS-CoV-2 infection. TCRdb passed the 5' RACE reads through MiXCR, listing each CDR3 protein once. Of about 69,000 distinct CDR3 sequences listed, approximately 4.5% are singletons. Sample: whole blood, taken at baseline. Receptors originate from an adult who was a healthcare worker with PCR-confirmed SARS-CoV-2 infection or an uninfected control (not recorded which). The donor label of this sample is uncertain. Each CDR3 is given without its conserved first and last residue.

CDR3 protein: ASSQSPGGPDTQY
J gene: TRBJ2-3
V gene: TRBV3-1

CDR3 protein: ASSYSNEKLF
J gene: TRBJ1-4
V gene: TRBV6-5

CDR3 protein: ASGGTFGGHEQY
J gene: TRBJ2-7
V gene: TRBV6-6

CDR3 protein: AISGDSGDSGAPTGELF
J gene: TRBJ2-2
V gene: TRBV10-3

CDR3 protein: ASSHDTDTQY
J gene: TRBJ2-3
V gene: TRBV4-3

CDR3 protein: SARSQSSGANVLT
J gene: TRBJ2-6
V gene: TRBV20-1

CDR3 protein: ASSPGDSYNSPLH
J gene: TRBJ1-6
V gene: TRBV7-2

CDR3 protein: ASSLEGAASTDTQY
J gene: TRBJ2-3
V gene: TRBV5-1

CDR3 protein: ASSAGQFGAF
J gene: TRBJ1-1
V gene: TRBV7-9

CDR3 protein: ASSPTGGRPGELF
J gene: TRBJ2-2
V gene: TRBV18

CDR3 protein: ASSLARGGQFTEAF
J gene: TRBJ1-1
V gene: TRBV7-2

CDR3 protein: ASSFWNGYT
J gene: TRBJ1-2
V gene: TRBV28

CDR3 protein: ASSLMVDNQPQH
J gene: TRBJ1-5
V gene: TRBV12-3/TRBV12-4

CDR3 protein: ASSVAATGELF
J gene: TRBJ2-2
V gene: TRBV9

CDR3 protein: ASSYTGGSYEQY
J gene: TRBJ2-7
V gene: TRBV6-6

CDR3 protein: ASSIAGSLNEQF
J gene: TRBJ2-1
V gene: TRBV7-3

CDR3 protein: ASSLGREPF
J gene: TRBJ1-4
V gene: TRBV7-2

CDR3 protein: ASSYSVTLAGSEETQY
J gene: TRBJ2-5
V gene: TRBV6-5

CDR3 protein: ASSPFGSYNEQF
J gene: TRBJ2-1
V gene: TRBV5-6

CDR3 protein: SARYRDRGYYEQY
J gene: TRBJ2-7
V gene: TRBV20-1

CDR3 protein: ASSLGQGFGELF
J gene: TRBJ2-2
V gene: TRBV11-2

CDR3 protein: ASKPGQGCYEQY
J gene: TRBJ2-7
V gene: TRBV6-8

CDR3 protein: ASSPDRANQPQH
J gene: TRBJ1-5
V gene: TRBV18

CDR3 protein: ASSVEGNLNTEAF
J gene: TRBJ1-1
V gene: TRBV9

CDR3 protein: ASSRGGGLDEKLF
J gene: TRBJ1-4
V gene: TRBV6-5

CDR3 protein: ATSREGRNHNEQF
J gene: TRBJ2-1
V gene: TRBV15

CDR3 protein: ASSAQGFDYGYT
J gene: TRBJ1-2
V gene: TRBV27

CDR3 protein: ASSIDRGDTQY
J gene: TRBJ2-3
V gene: TRBV19

CDR3 protein: ASSTRGQGRNTIY
J gene: TRBJ1-3
V gene: TRBV7-2

CDR3 protein: ASTQGTGNTEAF
J gene: TRBJ1-1
V gene: TRBV25-1

CDR3 protein: ATSKSGTGSYEQY
J gene: TRBJ2-7
V gene: TRBV15

CDR3 protein: SAQRRVNEQF
J gene: TRBJ2-1
V gene: TRBV20-1

CDR3 protein: ASSSAGGPETQY
J gene: TRBJ2-5
V gene: TRBV7-6

CDR3 protein: ASSRRLAETPQY
J gene: TRBJ2-4
V gene: TRBV7-9

CDR3 protein: ASSEDQAFNQPQH
J gene: TRBJ1-5
V gene: TRBV6-6

CDR3 protein: ASSAQSYYGYT
J gene: TRBJ1-2
V gene: TRBV28

CDR3 protein: ATSDVRRGEETQY
J gene: TRBJ2-5
V gene: TRBV24-1

CDR3 protein: ASSFGGTENTIY
J gene: TRBJ1-3
V gene: TRBV13

CDR3 protein: ASSELRDGPYGYT
J gene: TRBJ1-2
V gene: TRBV2

CDR3 protein: ATSSGDSSYNSSLH
J gene: TRBJ1-6
V gene: TRBV15

CDR3 protein: SVEPGTH
J gene: TRBJ2-7
V gene: TRBV29-1